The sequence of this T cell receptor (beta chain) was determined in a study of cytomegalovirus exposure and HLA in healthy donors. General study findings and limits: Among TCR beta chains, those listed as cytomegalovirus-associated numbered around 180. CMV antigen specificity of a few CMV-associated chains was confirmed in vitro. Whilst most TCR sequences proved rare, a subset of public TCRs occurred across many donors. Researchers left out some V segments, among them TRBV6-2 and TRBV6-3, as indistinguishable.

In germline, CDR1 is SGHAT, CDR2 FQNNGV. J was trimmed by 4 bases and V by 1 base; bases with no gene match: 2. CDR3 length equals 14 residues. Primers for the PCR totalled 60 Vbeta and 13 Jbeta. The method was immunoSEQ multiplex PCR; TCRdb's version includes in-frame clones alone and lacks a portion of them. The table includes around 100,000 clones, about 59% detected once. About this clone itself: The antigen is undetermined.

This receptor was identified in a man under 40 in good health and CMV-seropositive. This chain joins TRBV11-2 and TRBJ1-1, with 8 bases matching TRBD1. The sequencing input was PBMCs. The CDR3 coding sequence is TGTGCCAGCAGCTTAGCAGGGGGCGGCACTGAAGCTTTCTTT. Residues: CASSLAGGGTEAFF.